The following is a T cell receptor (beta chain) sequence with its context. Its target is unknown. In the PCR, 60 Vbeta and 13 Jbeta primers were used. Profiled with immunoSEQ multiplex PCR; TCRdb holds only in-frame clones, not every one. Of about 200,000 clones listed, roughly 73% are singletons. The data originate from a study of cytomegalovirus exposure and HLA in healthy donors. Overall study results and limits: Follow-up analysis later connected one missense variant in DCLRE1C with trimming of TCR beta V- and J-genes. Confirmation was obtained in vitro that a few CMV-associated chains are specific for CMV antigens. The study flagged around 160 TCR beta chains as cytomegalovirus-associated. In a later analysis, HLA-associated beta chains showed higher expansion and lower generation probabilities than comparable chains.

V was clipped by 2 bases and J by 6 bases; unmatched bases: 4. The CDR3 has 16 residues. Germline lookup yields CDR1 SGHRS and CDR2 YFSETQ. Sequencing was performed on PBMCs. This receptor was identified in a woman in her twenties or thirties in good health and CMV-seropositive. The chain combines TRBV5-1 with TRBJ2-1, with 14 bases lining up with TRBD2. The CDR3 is CASSFGLAGGGNEQFF. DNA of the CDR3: TGCGCCAGCAGCTTTGGACTAGCGGGAGGAGGCAATGAGCAGTTCTTC.